Below are 7 T cell receptor beta chains sequenced from a single sample in a study of blood T cells in healthy people across ages. PCR was performed a second time for about 6 to 12 cycles using a sample-barcoded 5' primer and a J-beta primer mix. From the 5' RACE reads, TCRdb called clonotypes with MiXCR, one entry per CDR3 protein. The sample includes 850,000 to 1,100,000 distinct CDR3 sequences, about two fifths seen only once; the top ten take about an eighth. Sequenced sample: blood. All receptors come from a man between 18 and 35 years old in good health.

For the CDR3, the DNA is TGCGCCAGCAGCCACCCCTTCGGGTTCTCAGGAAACACCATATATTTT. This sequence encodes CASSHPFGFSGNTIYF. V usage is TRBV4-3 and J usage is TRBJ1-3, with D unresolved. The V gene's germline CDR1 is LGHNA and CDR2 YSLEER. The CDR3 sequence is 16 residues long. Trimming pared 3 bases from V and 4 bases from J, leaving 16 bases between.

The chain is built from TRBV28 and TRBJ1-2; perhaps TRBD1 as D (5 bases). The V gene lost 6 bases and the J gene lost 2 bases, with 13 bases spanning the gap. The CDR3 has 14 residues. Looked up from germline, CDR1 is MDHEN and CDR2 is SYDVKM. The CDR3 here is CASSRDGINYGYTF. CDR3 in DNA: TGTGCCAGCAGCCGGGACGGGATAAACTATGGCTACACCTTC.

The gene calls are TRBV5-1 and TRBJ2-1; 8 bases align to TRBD2. The J call may not be correct, given that the DNA end is closer to TRBJ2-7. CDR3 length: 15 residues. Germline CDR1 and CDR2: SGHRS and YFSETQ. DNA for the CDR3: TGCGCCAGCACTAGCGGGCGAAGCTCCTACAATGAGCAGTACTTC. Translating it yields CASTSGRSSYNEQYF.

This clonotype has ten or more counts. This chain links TRBV12-3 or TRBV12-4 with TRBJ2-5, with D perhaps matching TRBD2 (5 bases). The CDR3 extends over 14 amino acids. V was clipped by 5 bases and J by 1 base, with 11 bases between them. CDR3 sequence reads: CASSLEVGQETQYF. In DNA, the CDR3 is TGTGCCAGCAGTCTGGAGGTCGGCCAAGAGACCCAGTACTTC.

V and J are TRBV6-2 or TRBV6-3 and TRBJ1-5; D perhaps matches TRBD1 (5 bases). Trimming removed 6 bases at V and 4 bases at J, with 13 bases between. Germline loops: CDR1 MNHEY, CDR2 SVGEGT. The CDR3 has 14 amino acids. DNA of the CDR3: TGTGCCAGCAGATCCGGGACTTATAATCAGCCCCAGCATTTT. Translated, it gives CASRSGTYNQPQHF.

CDR3 bases: TGTGCCAGCAGCTTAGGCGGTGGGACAGAAGAGTTCTTC. It translates to CASSLGGGTEEFF. V and J are TRBV7-8 and TRBJ2-1; 7 nucleotides line up with TRBD1. J gave up 14 bases and V 1 base, and 8 bases lay outside the gene matches. Germline CDR1 and CDR2: SGHVS and FQNEAQ. This CDR3 has 13 residues.

In its sample, this clonotype was seen a few times. This rearrangement joins TRBV12-3 or TRBV12-4 to TRBJ1-1; D gene ambiguous. This CDR3 contains 15 residues. The germline V and J ends were trimmed by 3 bases and 4 bases, with 15 bases remaining between them. In nucleotides, the CDR3 is TGTGCCAGCAGTTTGGTCAGCAGTGGGAGCACTGAAGCTTTCTTT. It translates to CASSLVSSGSTEAFF.